Listed below are T cell receptor beta chains from one sample, sequenced in a study of radiotherapy plus CTLA-4 blockade in lung cancer. This table comes from immunoSEQ multiplex PCR, and its TCRdb copy is limited to in-frame clones, with some not included. The sample records 60,000 to 70,000 clones, around 79% being singletons. Specimen: peripheral blood, collected from a patient treated with radiotherapy plus ipilimumab. These receptors were obtained from a human donor with non-small cell lung cancer who had a complete response to radiotherapy plus ipilimumab. Each CDR3 is given with its conserved first and last residue. The D gene is left open where the match is weak. The listing skips clone size in some rows; elsewhere it reads once, few, many or a size class.

clone_size	v_call	d_call	j_call	cdr3_aa	cdr3_nt
-	TRBV18	-	TRBJ2-5	CASSLALQETQYF	TGTGCCAGCTCACTAGCGCTACAAGAGACCCAGTACTTC
-	TRBV28	TRBD2	TRBJ2-1	CASSSGRAYNEQFF	TGTGCCAGCAGTTCCGGGAGGGCCTACAATGAGCAGTTCTTC
-	TRBV6-5	-	TRBJ1-5	CASSLSGVSNQPQHF	TGTGCCAGCAGCTTAAGTGGAGTGAGCAATCAGCCCCAGCATTTT
-	TRBV5-1	-	TRBJ1-6	CASSLAPGTYNSPLHF	TGCGCCAGCAGCTTGGCACCGGGGACCTATAATTCACCCCTCCACTTT
-	TRBV21-1	-	TRBJ1-6	CASSSAESYNSPLHF	TGTGCCAGCAGCAGCGCGGAGTCTTATAATTCACCCCTCCACTTT
-	TRBV7-2	TRBD1	TRBJ1-2	CASSSPGTGLYGYTF	TGTGCCAGCAGCTCACCCGGGACAGGGTTGTATGGCTACACCTTC
-	TRBV9	TRBD1	TRBJ1-4	CASSVDRVDEKLFF	TGTGCCAGCAGCGTGGACAGGGTTGATGAAAAACTGTTTTTT
once	TRBV6-1	-	TRBJ1-1	CASSAEDPSKEAFF	TGTGCCAGCAGTGCGGAGGATCCCTCGAAGGAAGCTTTCTTT
-	TRBV19	-	TRBJ2-5	CASSRAGQETQYF	TGTGCCAGTAGTCGGGCAGGCCAAGAGACCCAGTACTTC
-	TRBV4-1	-	TRBJ2-6	CASSQEPFPESGANVLTF	TGCGCCAGCAGCCAAGAACCTTTCCCCGAGTCTGGGGCCAACGTCCTGACTTTC
once	TRBV2	-	TRBJ1-2	CASKAVEKDGYTF	TGTGCCAGCAAGGCGGTGGAAAAGGATGGCTACACCTTC
-	TRBV20-1	-	TRBJ1-2	CSARVPYGYTF	TGCAGTGCTAGGGTCCCCTATGGCTACACCTTC
-	TRBV10-3	-	TRBJ1-1	CAISEREMNTEAFF	TGTGCCATCAGTGAACGGGAGATGAACACTGAAGCTTTCTTT
-	TRBV28	-	TRBJ1-2	CATNRGGIWGYTF	TGTGCCACCAATCGTGGGGGGATTTGGGGCTACACCTTC
once	TRBV19	-	TRBJ1-1	CASALAGGYLNTEAFF	TGTGCCAGTGCCCTAGCGGGGGGCTACTTGAACACTGAAGCTTTCTTT
-	TRBV7-2	-	TRBJ1-2	CASSYGTARGYTF	TGTGCCAGCAGCTACGGAACAGCCCGAGGCTACACCTTC
-	TRBV27	TRBD1	TRBJ2-7	CASSLFGTGGASYEQYF	TGTGCCAGCAGTTTATTCGGAACAGGGGGCGCCTCTTACGAGCAGTACTTC
-	TRBV7-2	TRBD1	TRBJ2-3	CASSRAGTGEDTQYF	TGTGCCAGCAGCCGTGCAGGGACAGGGGAGGATACGCAGTATTTT
-	TRBV2	TRBD1	TRBJ2-2	CASTRTGADTGELFF	TGTGCCAGCACTAGGACAGGGGCCGACACCGGGGAGCTGTTTTTT
-	TRBV6-5	-	TRBJ2-1	CATRSGLNFNEQFF	TGTGCCACCCGGTCGGGGTTAAATTTCAATGAGCAGTTCTTC
-	TRBV15	-	TRBJ2-5	CATSRDPHSGQETQYF	TGTGCCACCAGCAGAGATCCCCACAGTGGTCAAGAGACCCAGTACTTC
-	TRBV19	-	TRBJ1-2	CASSRKGTDFNYGYTF	TGTGCCAGTAGTAGAAAAGGGACCGACTTCAACTATGGCTACACCTTC
-	TRBV7-2	-	TRBJ2-1	CASSGELGNEQFF	TGTGCCAGCAGCGGAGAACTAGGCAATGAGCAGTTCTTC
-	TRBV12-2	-	TRBJ1-2	CASRLAPPNYGYTF	TGTGCAAGTCGCTTAGCACCTCCTAACTATGGCTACACCTTC
-	TRBV9	TRBD1	TRBJ2-2	CASSPRDRDTTGELFF	TGTGCCAGCAGCCCCCGGGACAGGGACACCACCGGGGAGCTGTTTTTT
-	TRBV6-1	-	TRBJ2-3	CASSEDRDSFKIQALTDTQYF	TGTGCCAGCAGTGAAGACCGAGACAGTTTCAAAATCCAAGCCCTCACAGATACGCAGTATTTT
-	TRBV18	TRBD1	TRBJ2-6	CASSPGQAFSGANVLTF	TGTGCCAGCTCACCGGGACAGGCATTTTCCGGGGCCAACGTCCTGACTTTC
-	TRBV4-1	-	TRBJ2-3	CASSQEGLSGSSTDTQYF	TGCGCCAGCAGCCAAGAGGGGTTATCAGGCTCTAGCACAGATACGCAGTATTTT
-	TRBV27	-	TRBJ1-1	CASSFSGVTEAFF	TGTGCCAGCAGTTTTTCGGGGGTCACTGAAGCTTTCTTT
-	TRBV2	TRBD2	TRBJ2-7	CASSLLAGALYEQYF	TGTGCCAGCAGCCTTCTAGCGGGGGCTCTCTACGAGCAGTACTTC
few	TRBV19	TRBD1	TRBJ1-4	CASHRDSLEKLFF	TGTGCCAGCCACCGGGACAGCCTTGAAAAACTGTTTTTT
few	TRBV4-2	-	TRBJ2-2	CAILDSNTGELFF	TGTGCCATCCTGGACAGCAACACCGGGGAGCTGTTTTTT
-	TRBV2	TRBD2	TRBJ2-4	CASILGGSGSKNIQYF	TGTGCCAGCATACTCGGGGGGAGCGGGTCCAAAAACATTCAGTACTTC
-	TRBV4-2	TRBD1	TRBJ1-4	CASRGQLEKLFF	TGTGCCAGCAGGGGACAGCTAGAAAAACTGTTTTTT
-	TRBV27	-	TRBJ1-2	CASSSRDKALSLASGYTF	TGTGCCAGCAGTAGCCGGGACAAGGCTCTATCTCTGGCCTCTGGCTACACCTTC
-	TRBV14	-	TRBJ2-1	CASSQAGSLGNEQFF	TGTGCCAGCAGCCAAGCCGGGAGCTTGGGCAATGAGCAGTTCTTC
-	TRBV30	TRBD2	TRBJ2-3	CAWTPAGGPDTQYF	TGTGCCTGGACACCAGCGGGGGGACCGGATACGCAGTATTTT
few	TRBV7-9	-	TRBJ1-1	CASSREQMNTEAFF	TGTGCCAGCAGCAGAGAACAGATGAACACTGAAGCTTTCTTT
-	TRBV10-1	-	TRBJ2-1	CASSPGSDGVEQFF	TGCGCCAGCTCTCCGGGTTCAGATGGGGTTGAGCAGTTCTTC
-	TRBV4-3	-	TRBJ1-3	CASSQDYRSSGNTIYF	TGCGCCAGCAGCCAAGACTACAGAAGCTCTGGAAACACCATATATTTT
-	TRBV19	-	TRBJ2-2	CASSISRPVNTGELFF	TGTGCCAGTAGTATCTCCCGACCGGTGAACACCGGGGAGCTGTTTTTT
-	TRBV11-2	-	TRBJ2-3	CASSLDGAEFTDTQYF	TGTGCCAGCAGCTTAGACGGGGCCGAATTCACAGATACGCAGTATTTT
-	TRBV7-2	-	TRBJ1-4	CASSFTPGATNEKLFF	TGTGCCAGCAGCTTTACCCCGGGGGCAACTAATGAAAAACTGTTTTTT
-	TRBV15	TRBD1	TRBJ2-3	CATSRGFGTGVNF	TGTGCCACCAGCAGAGGTTTCGGGACAGGGGTGAATTTT
-	TRBV30	-	TRBJ1-1	CAWSVGGRGLTEAFF	TGTGCCTGGAGTGTGGGGGGACGGGGTCTAACCGAAGCTTTCTTT
-	TRBV19	TRBD1	TRBJ1-5	CASDKGQGAGQPQHF	TGTGCCAGTGACAAGGGACAGGGGGCCGGTCAGCCCCAGCATTTT
-	TRBV7-8	-	TRBJ1-3	CASSPTGHEGNTIYF	TGTGCCAGCAGCCCGACGGGACACGAGGGAAACACCATATATTTT
few	TRBV7-2	-	TRBJ1-3	CASSSLGSGSGNTIYF	TGTGCCAGCAGCTCCCTGGGCTCAGGCTCTGGAAACACCATATATTTT
-	TRBV6-5	-	TRBJ2-3	CASSYGLGRSTDTQYF	TGTGCCAGCAGTTATGGATTGGGCAGGAGCACAGATACGCAGTATTTT
-	TRBV29-1	TRBD1	TRBJ1-1	CSVHRGLSTEAFF	TGCAGCGTACACAGGGGTTTAAGCACTGAAGCTTTCTTT
-	TRBV6-5	-	TRBJ1-2	CASSYSGQGLIYGYTF	TGTGCCAGCAGTTACTCGGGGCAGGGGTTGATCTATGGCTACACCTTC
-	TRBV27	-	TRBJ1-4	CASSDGGADEKLFF	TGTGCCAGCAGTGACGGGGGCGCGGATGAAAAACTGTTTTTT
-	TRBV18	TRBD1	TRBJ2-2	CASSPDRGDTGELFF	TGTGCCAGCTCACCAGACAGGGGGGACACCGGGGAGCTGTTTTTT
-	TRBV19	-	TRBJ1-3	CASSTLVQGKRSGNTIYF	TGTGCCAGTAGTACCCTGGTACAGGGAAAAAGATCTGGAAACACCATATATTTT